The entry that follows covers one TCR beta chain sequence. The entry originates in a study of T cell changes during pregnancy in multiple sclerosis. The data were produced by immunoSEQ multiplex PCR, yet TCRdb's version contains in-frame clones alone and is incomplete. The sample yields some 49,000 clones, roughly nine tenths seen once. The CDR3 consists of 14 residues. CDR1 and CDR2 from the germline V gene are MNHNS and SASEGT. Trimming pared 3 bases from V and 0 bases from J, leaving 6 bases between. The V and J genes are TRBV6-1 and TRBJ1-3; no clear D. The sequencing here drew on CD4+ T cells from peripheral blood mononuclear cells, taken in the second trimester of pregnancy. This sequence originates from a female donor in good health, enrolled as a control in a pregnancy study. CDR3 sequence (DNA): TGTGCCAGCAGTGAGGCCCGCTCTGGAAACACCATATATTTT. Translation: CASSEARSGNTIYF.